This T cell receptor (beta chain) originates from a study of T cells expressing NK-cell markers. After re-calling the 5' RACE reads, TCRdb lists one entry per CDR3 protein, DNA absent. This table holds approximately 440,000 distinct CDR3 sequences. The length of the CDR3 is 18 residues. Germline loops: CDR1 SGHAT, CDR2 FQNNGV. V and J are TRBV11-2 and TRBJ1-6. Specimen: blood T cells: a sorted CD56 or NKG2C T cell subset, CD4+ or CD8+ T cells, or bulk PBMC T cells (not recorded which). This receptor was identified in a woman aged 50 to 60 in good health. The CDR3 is CASSPSRTRSSYNSPLHF.